Following are 10 T cell receptor beta chains from one sample sequenced in a study of beta chain features in type 1 diabetes. The investigators reverse transcribed all of the isolated RNA, so they sequenced expressed TCRB transcripts. Sequencing was performed with immunoSEQ multiplex PCR; in TCRdb, only in-frame clones are kept and a portion is missing. The sample includes 30,000 to 45,000 clones, about two thirds of them seen just once. The specimen was Tregs from blood. The receptors were sampled from a woman aged 25 to 39 in good health.

The V gene is TRBV2, the J gene TRBJ2-5; 8 bases match TRBD1. The CDR3 consists of 14 residues. Germline V CDR1 and CDR2: SNHLY, FYNNEI. V lost 3 bases and J lost 4; bases outside the gene matches: 4. The CDR3 reads CASSDRTGRETQYF. In DNA form, the CDR3 reads TGTGCCAGCAGTGATCGGACAGGGCGAGAGACCCAGTACTTC.

The V gene is TRBV27, the J gene TRBJ2-5; D is possibly TRBD2 (5 bases). The CDR3 runs to 13 residues. The germline V gene encodes CDR1 MNHEY and CDR2 SMNVEV (reference sequence). Deletions cut 6 bases from V and 5 bases from J, with 13 bases between. The CDR3 DNA reads TGTGCCAGCAGGAATCACGGGATGGAGACCCAGTACTTC. It yields the protein CASRNHGMETQYF.

This rearrangement joins TRBV5-4 to TRBJ2-5, with TRBD2 matching over 9 bases. The J call may be in error: the DNA end matches TRBJ2-7 better. Germline V gene data show CDR1 as SGHNT and CDR2 as YYREEE (reference sequence). The CDR3 spans 16 residues. The CDR3 DNA reads as TGTGCCAGCAGCTTCTCTATGACTAGCGGATCCTACGAGCAGTACTTC. As protein: CASSFSMTSGSYEQYF.

V and J are TRBV28 and TRBJ2-7; D is uncertain. The CDR3 spans 11 residues. The V gene's germline CDR1 is MDHEN and CDR2 SYDVKM. The V end lost 7 bases, the J end lost 5 bases, and 9 bases lay between the germline ends. CDR3 region: CASMGRHEQYF. The DNA for the CDR3 is TGTGCCAGCATGGGCCGGCACGAGCAGTACTTC.

This chain connects TRBV5-1 to TRBJ1-1; 10 bases match TRBD1. The germline V gene encodes CDR1 SGHRS and CDR2 YFSETQ. The CDR3 runs 15 residues. Losses at the gene ends were 0 bases for V and 4 bases for J; bases not matched to a gene: 3. Here the CDR3 DNA reads TGCGCCAGCAGCTTGGCCGGGACAGGGGCCACTGAAGCTTTCTTT. Its protein product is CASSLAGTGATEAFF.

This clone has more than one count but fewer than ten. This chain connects TRBV6-4 to TRBJ2-4; TRBD2 aligns across 7 bases. There are 14 residues in the CDR3. The V gene end was trimmed by 4 bases and the J gene end by 4 bases; junction bases not matched to a gene: 4. Germline-derived CDR1 and CDR2 are MRHNA and SNTAGT. The CDR3 DNA is TGTGCCAGCAGTGGGCGACTAGCAAAAAACATTCAGTACTTC. It specifies CASSGRLAKNIQYF.

The chain combines TRBV7-6 with TRBJ2-5; 12 bases line up with TRBD2. The CDR3 runs to 18 residues. V was clipped by 4 bases and J by 2 bases; unmatched bases: 11. CDR1 and CDR2 from the germline V gene are SGHVS and FNYEAQ. CDR3 nucleotide sequence: TGTGCCAGCAGCTCCCTTATCCCTGGACTAGCGGGACAAGAGACCCAGTACTTC. Translating gives CASSSLIPGLAGQETQYF.

V and J are TRBV28 and TRBJ2-1; D is possibly TRBD1 (7 bases). This CDR3 has 16 residues. Between the trimmed V and J ends, which lost 2 bases and 2 bases, there was a span of 13 bases. Per the germline V gene, CDR1 is MDHEN and CDR2 is SYDVKM. This CDR3 is CASSLQRGTAYNEQFF. CDR3 nucleotide sequence: TGTGCCAGCAGTTTACAACGCGGGACAGCCTACAATGAGCAGTTCTTC.

As for this clone: Within the sample, other DNA sequences also encode this same CDR3. V and J are TRBV18 and TRBJ2-3, with D possibly matching TRBD1 (6 bases). Looked up from germline, CDR1 is KGHSH and CDR2 is LQKENI. This CDR3 has 14 residues. Trimming removed 2 bases from V and 2 bases from J, with 8 bases in between. In DNA, the CDR3 is TGTGCCAGCTCACCAGCAGGGGCCACAGATACGCAGTATTTT. Encoded protein: CASSPAGATDTQYF.

The V call is TRBV10-3, the J call TRBJ2-1; TRBD2 agrees at 8 bases. J gave up 7 bases and V 9 bases, and 5 bases lay outside the gene matches. Germline CDR1 reads ENHRY; CDR2 reads SYGVKD. The CDR3 loop spans 12 amino acids. CDR3 sequence (DNA): TGTGCCATAGCGGGAGTAGGTAATGAGCAGTTCTTC. Protein sequence: CAIAGVGNEQFF.